This TCR beta chain stems from a study of shared clonotypes between healthy human individuals. The repertoire was sequenced with immunoSEQ multiplex PCR; TCRdb's copy has only in-frame clones and lacks some. The repertoire holds over 850,000 clones, with approximately 78% as singletons. CDR1 and CDR2 (germline): MGHDK, SYGVNS. The CDR3 has 14 amino acids. V lost 3 bases and J lost 3, with 9 bases in between. J is TRBJ1-3 and V is TRBV25-1, with D maybe TRBD1 (5 bases). Specimen: memory CD4+ T cells from PBMCs. Subset in this sample: CD45RA-negative fraction. The sequence came from a man aged 18 to 29 in good health. Some clones in this sample may be carry-over from other donors' samples. CDR3 in amino acids: CASSDRVIGNTIYF. The CDR3 nucleotides read TGTGCCAGCAGTGACAGGGTAATTGGAAACACCATATATTTT.